Listed below are T cell receptor beta chains from one sample, sequenced in a study of shared clonotypes between healthy human individuals. Method: immunoSEQ multiplex PCR; TCRdb's copy keeps in-frame clones and lacks some. The sample lists about 710,000 clones; 55% to 85% were seen once. Material for sequencing was memory CD4+ T cells sorted from blood. These receptors came from a woman between 25 and 40 years old in good health. CDR3s include the opening cysteine and the closing phenylalanine or tryptophan.

V,length,J,CDR3
TRBV6-4,13,TRBJ1-2,CASSGTTGVGYTF
TRBV2,13,TRBJ1-1,CATWGQGVTEAFF
TRBV5-6,17,TRBJ1-1,CASSEGTGFAGVTEAFF
TRBV20-1,11,TRBJ2-5,CSAATQETQYF
TRBV9,15,TRBJ2-5,CASSPLGVGSETQYF
TRBV5-1,14,TRBJ2-5,CASSLGASGETQYF
TRBV6-1,13,TRBJ1-4,CASSRRDNEKLFF
TRBV5-1,12,TRBJ1-2,CASSLRTGGYTF
TRBV29-1,14,TRBJ2-1,CSVGAASANNEQFF
TRBV9,13,TRBJ2-7,CASSPRGGSKQYF
TRBV18,15,TRBJ2-7,CASSRTEGPTYEQYF
TRBV7-2,14,TRBJ2-5,CASSLGENGRTQYF
TRBV2,13,TRBJ2-1,CASASDNYNEQFF
TRBV4-2,22,TRBJ2-1,CASSQLGGTGLAGEGSYNEQFF
TRBV6-1,12,TRBJ2-1,CASLAGADEQFF
TRBV10-1,16,TRBJ2-1,CASSDSGSNRFDEQFF
TRBV6-5,15,TRBJ2-1,CASSYSSGALNEQFF
TRBV6-4,13,TRBJ2-1,CASSDSSQGEQFF
TRBV19,15,TRBJ2-7,CASGNQGSSSYEQYF
TRBV28,14,TRBJ2-7,CASSQPGQSYEQYF
TRBV5-1,15,TRBJ2-3,CASSLGREKLDTQYF
TRBV2,14,TRBJ1-2,CATRRPDRGSGYTF
TRBV6-5,13,TRBJ2-2,CASSLPYAGELFF
TRBV25-1,14,TRBJ1-5,CASSEKDGNQPQHF
TRBV7-9,15,TRBJ1-1,CASSPIDRGGTEAFF
TRBV7-9,18,TRBJ1-3,CASSLETTGSGSGNTIYF
TRBV2,14,TRBJ1-5,CASKVGSGNQPQHF
TRBV28,14,TRBJ1-1,CASRGTGLNTEAFF
TRBV28,16,TRBJ2-3,CASRRWKASGTDTQYF
TRBV7-2,14,TRBJ2-7,CASSLEYTSYEQYF
TRBV7-9,17,TRBJ2-5,CASSLGLLRHDQETQYF
TRBV30,13,TRBJ2-1,CARGGLAGGEQFF
TRBV29-1,11,TRBJ2-5,CSVNMGETQYF
TRBV7-2,16,TRBJ2-1,CASSWVAGGPGNEQFF
TRBV28,15,TRBJ1-2,CASSITGPLNYGYTF
TRBV7-8,15,TRBJ2-7,CASSFMTDSSYEQYF
TRBV2,13,TRBJ1-1,CASRFDRDTEAFF
TRBV7-9,16,TRBJ2-7,CASSPSRGRLSYEQYF
TRBV20-1,11,TRBJ1-4,CSANTGEKLFF
TRBV28,16,TRBJ1-3,CASSLAPDRNLHTIYF